This T cell receptor (beta chain) was captured by sequencing in a study of blood T cell repertoires in COVID-19. About the study: From T cells, B-cell-depleted T cells, or PBMCs came the material, which was cDNA or gDNA.

TCRdb keeps only in-frame clones here, not all; method: immunoSEQ multiplex PCR. The repertoire includes about 350,000 clones, roughly 86% of them detected once, and more than 5.5% sits in the top ten. From germline, CDR1 is SGHVS and CDR2 FQNEAQ. CDR3 length: 14 residues. With 2 bases removed from V and 0 bases from J, the gap between germline ends came to 4 bases. This clonotype was obtained from a woman in her sixties or seventies with COVID-19, enrolled during active disease. This chain connects TRBV7-8 to TRBJ2-2; D is uncertain. Material: peripheral blood. In DNA, the CDR3 is TGTGCCAGCAGCTTACGAGCGAACACCGGGGAGCTGTTTTTT. Protein sequence: CASSLRANTGELFF.